This T cell receptor (beta chain) is from a study of blood T cell repertoires in COVID-19. Study-wide context: COVID-19 samples from acute and convalescent phases originated in the United States, Italy and Spain. PBMCs, B-cell-depleted T cells, or T cells were the source of the cDNA or gDNA that made up the material.

Original processing methods: Nucleated cell number was recorded as an estimate derived from reference gene primer amplification. The repertoire was sequenced with immunoSEQ multiplex PCR; TCRdb's copy has only in-frame clones and lacks some. That table furnishes V, J and clone size, whereas the DNA furnished D and trimming. The sample carries roughly 100,000 clones, around 82% recorded once. V shed 5 bases and J 0 bases; nucleotides not matched to a gene: 6. Germline CDR1 SGHTA, CDR2 FQGTGA. This CDR3 spans 15 amino acids. The TCR originated in a human donor in a cohort sampled during active or convalescent COVID-19. V is TRBV7-3 and J is TRBJ1-2; 7 bases map to TRBD1. Sequencing input: peripheral blood. The CDR3 coding sequence is TGTGCCAGCAGCGAGGGGGCTGGTCCTAACTATGGCTACACCTTC. Its protein product is CASSEGAGPNYGYTF.